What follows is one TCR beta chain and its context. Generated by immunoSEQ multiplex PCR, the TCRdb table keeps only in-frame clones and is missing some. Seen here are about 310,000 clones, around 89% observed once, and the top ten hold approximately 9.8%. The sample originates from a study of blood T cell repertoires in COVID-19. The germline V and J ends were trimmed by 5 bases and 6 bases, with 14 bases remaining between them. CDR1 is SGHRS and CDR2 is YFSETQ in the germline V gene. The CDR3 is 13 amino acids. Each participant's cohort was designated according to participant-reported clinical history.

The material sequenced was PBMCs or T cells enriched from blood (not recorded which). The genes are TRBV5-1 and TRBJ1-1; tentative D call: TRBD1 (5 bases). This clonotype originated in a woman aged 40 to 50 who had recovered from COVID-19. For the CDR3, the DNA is TGCGCCAGCAGTTTTCGACCGGGGGCTGAAGCTTTCTTT. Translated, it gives CASSFRPGAEAFF.